This entry lists 10 T cell receptor beta chains sequenced from one sample in a study of blood T cells in healthy people across ages. A second PCR of about 6 to 11 cycles used a sample-barcoded 5' primer and a J-beta primer mix. TCRdb re-called the 5' RACE reads with MiXCR, one entry per CDR3 protein. The sample yields about 320,000 distinct CDR3 sequences, 25% to 30% seen once. Sequenced sample: blood. The receptors stem from a woman in her seventies in good health.

This clonotype appeared a few times. The rearrangement uses TRBV28 and TRBJ1-4; maybe TRBD1 (6 bases). Germline values: CDR1 MDHEN, CDR2 SYDVKM. The CDR3 sequence is 15 residues long. Trimming took off 6 bases at V and 9 bases at J, with 20 bases between the two ends. CDR3 protein: CASSLEHRGAQKLFF. For the CDR3, the DNA is TGTGCCAGCAGCCTGGAACACCGGGGGGCGCAAAAACTGTTTTTT.

Only a few counts were recorded for this clonotype. The gene calls are TRBV20-1 and TRBJ1-6; 12 nucleotides match TRBD1. The CDR3 covers 16 residues. Germline lookup yields CDR1 DFQATT and CDR2 SNEGSKA (reference sequence). J lost 10 bases, V lost 5 bases, and 12 bases had no gene match. CDR3 coding DNA: TGCAGTGCTCCCCGGTTGGGGACAGGGGGCTTCTCACCCCTCCACTTT. This gives the protein CSAPRLGTGGFSPLHF.

The rearrangement joins TRBV28 to TRBJ2-2; 12 bases are shared with TRBD1. V dropped 3 bases and J dropped 4; count of bases not matched to a gene: 6. The CDR3 is made up of 17 amino acids. CDR1 is MDHEN and CDR2 is SYDVKM in the germline V gene. CDR3 DNA sequence: TGTGCCAGCAGTTTGTTTGGGACAGGGGGCTTCACCGGGGAGCTGTTTTTT. It yields the protein CASSLFGTGGFTGELFF.

There are a few counts of this clonotype. The V call is TRBV4-1, the J call TRBJ1-4; 9 bases are shared with TRBD1. This CDR3 is 17 amino acids long. Trimming took 1 base from V and 10 from J; bases not matched to a gene: 13. Germline CDR1 is MGHRA and CDR2 is YSYEKL. CDR3 region: CASSQVRIGTGRVKLFF. The CDR3 DNA reads TGCGCCAGCAGCCAAGTTCGAATCGGGACAGGGAGAGTAAAACTGTTTTTT.

This sequence joins TRBV4-3 and TRBJ2-5; 7 bases fit TRBD2. V shed 0 bases, J shed 1 base, and the junction held 11 bases outside the gene matches. CDR3 size: 18 residues. Germline V gene data show CDR1 as LGHNA and CDR2 as YSLEER. The CDR3 nucleotides are TGCGCCAGCAGCCAAGATCATGAAGCGGGAAGCACCCAAGAGACCCAGTACTTC. The encoded protein is CASSQDHEAGSTQETQYF.

This clonotype has only a few counts. The rearrangement uses TRBV12-3 or TRBV12-4 and TRBJ2-1, with D possibly being TRBD1 or TRBD2 (5 bases each). With 11 bases removed from V and 7 bases from J, the gap between germline ends came to 21 bases. The CDR3 is made up of 14 amino acids. CDR3 region: CASARGGSVNEQFF. CDR3 coding DNA: TGTGCCTCAGCACGGGGCGGGTCAGTTAATGAGCAGTTCTTC.

The V gene is TRBV7-9, the J gene TRBJ1-1, with D hard to call. The germline V gene encodes CDR1 SEHNR and CDR2 FQNEAQ (reference sequence). The CDR3 has 14 amino acids. V shed 1 base and J shed 1 base, with 7 bases lying between them. Here the CDR3 DNA reads TGTGCCAGCAGCTTAGGGGTTGCGAACACTGAAGCTTTCTTT. It encodes CASSLGVANTEAFF.

This clonotype has more than one count but fewer than ten. The chain combines TRBV4-3 with TRBJ2-3, with D possibly TRBD1 on 6 matching bases. V was cut by 0 bases and J by 6 bases, with 13 bases left in between. Germline CDR1 LGHNA, CDR2 YSLEER. The CDR3 runs 15 residues. The CDR3: CASSQDWATGDTQYF. The CDR3 DNA reads TGCGCCAGCAGCCAAGATTGGGCAACAGGGGATACGCAGTATTTT.

The chain joins TRBV11-2 to TRBJ2-5, with 8 bases lining up with TRBD2. TRBJ2-1 explains the end of the DNA better; the J call may be wrong. The V gene's germline CDR1 is SGHAT and CDR2 FQNNGV. The CDR3 has 14 amino acids. CDR3 nucleotide sequence: TGTGCCAGCAGCTTAGTGCGTCGGGAGGGTGAGCAGTTCTTC. As protein: CASSLVRREGEQFF.

This clonotype turned up a few times. The gene calls are TRBV29-1 and TRBJ2-5; D tentatively reads TRBD1 or TRBD2 (5 bases each). The end of the DNA aligns better with TRBJ2-7, so the J call may be wrong. Germline values: CDR1 SQVTM, CDR2 ANQGSEA. This CDR3 is 14 amino acids long. The DNA for the CDR3 is TGCAGCGTTAAGCCCCGGGGCAACCGATACGAGCAGTACTTC. Its translation is CSVKPRGNRYEQYF.